A single sample gave rise to the 32 T cell receptor beta chains below, sequenced in a study of cytomegalovirus exposure and HLA in healthy donors (TCRdb year 2017). The library came from the immunoSEQ multiplex PCR assay. This immuneACCESS table, as held by TCRdb, lists in-frame sequences with V and J called but not all clones. Of the missing ones, under half trace to an unresolved V gene in checked studies; the others have no known cause. The table for this sample lists under 200,000 clones; roughly nine tenths of them were counted only once. Of the sample, approximately 3% is held by the ten largest clones. The specimen sequenced was PBMCs. The receptor set was obtained from a woman aged 18-29 years in good health and CMV-seropositive.

J is TRBJ1-1 and V is TRBV6-1; the D is unclear. Per germline, CDR1 MNHNS and CDR2 SASEGT. The length of the CDR3 is 15 residues. Trimming took off 4 bases at V and 2 bases at J, with 14 bases between the two ends. As DNA, the CDR3 is TGTGCCAGCAGTGGCGAAGCCACGGGAAACACTGAAGCTTTCTTT. Its translation is CASSGEATGNTEAFF.

The V and J genes are TRBV6-5 and TRBJ2-6; D might be TRBD2 (5 bases). This CDR3 is 14 amino acids long. Per the germline V gene, CDR1 is MNHEY and CDR2 is SVGAGI. The V end lost 8 bases, the J end lost 3 bases, and 11 bases lay between the germline ends. The DNA for the CDR3 is TGTGCCAGCTCAGGAGGAGGTGGGGCCAACGTCCTGACTTTC. This encodes CASSGGGGANVLTF.

This sequence joins TRBV6-6 and TRBJ2-3; TRBD2 aligns across 7 bases. Germline V gives CDR1 MNHNY, CDR2 SVGAGI (reference sequence). The V and J ends lost 3 bases and 5 bases, in that order; junction bases with no gene match: 8. The CDR3 spans 15 residues. Written as DNA, the CDR3 is TGTGCCAGCAGTTATTTGGCGGGGGAGAAAGATACGCAGTATTTT. Protein sequence: CASSYLAGEKDTQYF.

This chain uses TRBV14 with TRBJ1-3; 7 positions match TRBD1. Trimming took 1 base from V and 3 from J; bases not matched to a gene: 6. Per the germline V gene, CDR1 is SGHDN and CDR2 is FVKESK. This CDR3 is 16 amino acids long. The CDR3 protein is CASSQVPGQRGNTIYF. For the CDR3, the DNA is TGTGCCAGCAGCCAAGTTCCGGGACAGCGTGGAAACACCATATATTTT.

The chain links TRBV4-2 to TRBJ1-2, with a possible D match to TRBD1 (6 bases). The V gene's germline CDR1 is LGHNA and CDR2 YNFKEQ. Trimming removed 5 bases from V and 6 bases from J, with 16 bases in between. This CDR3 has 14 amino acids. CDR3: CASSSRTGRDGYTF. CDR3 DNA sequence: TGTGCCAGCAGCTCCCGCACAGGGAGGGATGGCTACACCTTC.

This chain joins TRBV2 and TRBJ1-1; the match to TRBD1 covers 9 bases. Germline V gene lookup returns CDR1 SNHLY and CDR2 FYNNEI. The CDR3 is 15 amino acids. J gave up 1 base and V 4 bases, and 4 bases lay outside the gene matches. In nucleotides, the CDR3 is TGTGCCAGCAGTGCACAGGGGGCGCCGAACACTGAAGCTTTCTTT. Translating gives CASSAQGAPNTEAFF.

V is TRBV6-5 and J is TRBJ2-7, with D possibly being TRBD1 (5 bases). CDR3 length: 15 amino acids. Germline assignment: CDR1 MNHEY and CDR2 SVGAGI. V was pared by 0 bases and J by 0 bases, with 9 bases between. This chain's CDR3 is CASSYSADSSYEQYF. CDR3 DNA sequence: TGTGCCAGCAGTTACTCCGCAGACAGCTCCTACGAGCAGTACTTC.

This clone was counted only a few times. The chain employs TRBV9 and TRBJ2-7, with D maybe TRBD2 (5 bases). Per the germline V gene, CDR1 is SGDLS and CDR2 is YYNGEE. The V and J ends lost 4 bases and 2 bases respectively, with 16 bases between them. CDR3 length: 15 amino acids. CDR3 DNA sequence: TGTGCCAGCAGCCACTCTCGGACGGGGACCTACGAGCAGTACTTC. Its translation is CASSHSRTGTYEQYF.

The rearrangement joins TRBV29-1 to TRBJ1-1; possible D gene TRBD1, 6 bases. The germline V gene has CDR1 SQVTM and CDR2 ANQGSEA. Trimming stripped 5 bases from V and 6 bases from J, with 13 bases between. The CDR3 runs 12 residues. CDR3 region: CSVKTGPAEAFF. The DNA for the CDR3 is TGCAGCGTTAAGACAGGTCCGGCTGAAGCTTTCTTT. Complete variable domain (other parts from reference TRBV29-1 and TRBJ1-1): SAVISQKPSRDICQRGTSLTIQCQVDSQVTMMFWYRQQPGQSLTLIATANQGSEATYESGFVIDKFPISRPNLTFSTLTVSNMSPEDSSIYLCSVKTGPAEAFFGQGTRLTVV.

The chain recombines TRBV21-1 with TRBJ1-2; no check of the table's D call, TRBD1, against the DNA was made. TRBV21-1 is labeled a pseudogene. There are 14 residues in the CDR3. CDR3 sequence (DNA): TGTGCCAGCAAGCCCCCAGCAGGGGACTATGGCTACACCTTC. This codes for CASKPPAGDYGYTF.

This sequence joins TRBV5-1 and TRBJ2-5; no reliable D call. The V and J ends lost 0 bases and 5 bases respectively, with 11 bases between them. CDR3 size: 14 residues. Looked up from germline, CDR1 is SGHRS and CDR2 is YFSETQ. CDR3: CASSLATQVETQYF. The CDR3 nucleotides read TGCGCCAGCAGCTTGGCTACCCAAGTGGAGACCCAGTACTTC.

V gene TRBV9 combines with J gene TRBJ1-2; D is perhaps TRBD1 (6 bases). From germline, CDR1 is SGDLS and CDR2 YYNGEE. The CDR3 is made up of 14 amino acids. V was cut by 4 bases and J by 2 bases, with 12 bases left in between. The CDR3 is CASSPRQVNYGYTF. CDR3 coding DNA: TGTGCCAGCAGCCCCCGACAGGTGAACTATGGCTACACCTTC. The full variable domain, rest sourced from reference TRBV9 and TRBJ1-2, is DSGVTQTPKHLITATGQRVTLRCSPRSGDLSVYWYQQSLDQGLQFLIQYYNGEERAKGNILERFSAQQFPDLHSELNLSSLELGDSALYFCASSPRQVNYGYTFGSGTRLTVV.

The rearrangement links TRBV5-4 to TRBJ2-1, with 12 bases fitting TRBD1. Germline V gene sequence: CDR1 SGHNT, CDR2 YYREEE (reference sequence). The V gene end was trimmed by 4 bases and the J gene end by 10 bases; junction bases not matched to a gene: 9. This CDR3 is built from 15 residues. CDR3 sequence reads: CASSRGQGARNEQFF. CDR3 nucleotide sequence: TGTGCCAGCAGCCGGGGACAGGGGGCGCGGAACGAGCAGTTCTTC. Full variable domain (remainder filled in from reference TRBV5-4 and TRBJ2-1): ETGVTQSPTHLIKTRGQQVTLRCSSQSGHNTVSWYQQALGQGPQFIFQYYREEENGRGNFPPRFSGLQFPNYSSELNVNALELDDSALYLCASSRGQGARNEQFFGPGTRLTVL.

This clone was observed a single time. The chain is built from TRBV5-1 and TRBJ1-2; D is undetermined. The V gene's germline CDR1 is SGHRS and CDR2 YFSETQ. V was clipped by 0 bases and J by 6 bases, with 3 bases between them. The CDR3 length is 11 residues. This chain's CDR3 is CASSLGHGYTF. CDR3 bases: TGCGCCAGCAGCTTGGGGCATGGCTACACCTTC.

The V gene is TRBV4-1, the J gene TRBJ1-5; D is perhaps TRBD1 (6 bases). Trimming removed 3 bases from V and 2 bases from J, with 11 bases in between. Germline V gene data show CDR1 as MGHRA and CDR2 as YSYEKL. This CDR3 contains 15 residues. As DNA, the CDR3 is TGCGCCAGCAGCCAGAACAGGGACGGCAATCAGCCCCAGCATTTT. It yields the protein CASSQNRDGNQPQHF.

The rearrangement joins TRBV5-6 to TRBJ1-1, with 8 bases aligning to TRBD1. Germline lookup yields CDR1 SGHDT and CDR2 YYEEEE. This CDR3 comprises 13 residues. Trimming took 2 bases from V and 6 from J; bases not matched to a gene: 3. The CDR3, as DNA: TGTGCCAGCAGCTTCGGACAGGGAGCTGAAGCTTTCTTT. It translates to CASSFGQGAEAFF.

This clone was found a few times. The V gene is TRBV5-1, the J gene TRBJ2-7; D not resolved. CDR1 and CDR2 (germline): SGHRS, YFSETQ. The ends were cut back, 2 bases at V and 6 bases at J, with 9 bases in the middle. The CDR3 has 12 amino acids. This chain's CDR3 is CASSFDTGEQYF. For the CDR3, the DNA is TGCGCCAGCAGCTTTGATACCGGCGAGCAGTACTTC.

The chain joins TRBV7-2 to TRBJ1-2, with TRBD1 matching over 7 bases. Germline V CDR1 and CDR2: SGHTA, FQGNSA. Trimming cost V 6 bases and J 4 bases; bases outside gene matches: 20. The CDR3 loop spans 18 amino acids. As DNA, the CDR3 is TGTGCCAGCAGACGGGAGGGGACAGCTCTTGGAGGTACCTATGGCTACACCTTC. This sequence encodes CASRREGTALGGTYGYTF.

The rearrangement uses TRBV11-2 and TRBJ2-7; D is possibly TRBD2 (6 bases). This CDR3 is built from 13 residues. Germline V CDR1 and CDR2: SGHAT, FQNNGV. Trimming removed 2 bases at V and 6 bases at J, with 11 bases between. CDR3: CASSLLGEVEQYF. In DNA, the CDR3 is TGTGCCAGCAGCTTACTGGGGGAGGTCGAGCAGTACTTC. The entire variable domain, with the rest obtained from reference TRBV11-2 and TRBJ2-7, is as follows: EAGVAQSPRYKIIEKRQSVAFWCNPISGHATLYWYQQILGQGPKLLIQFQNNGVVDDSQLPKDRFSAERLKGVDSTLKIQPAKLEDSAVYLCASSLLGEVEQYFGPGTRLTVT.

The chain uses TRBV4-3 and TRBJ2-7; 8 bases map to TRBD2. V shed 0 bases, J shed 0 bases, and the junction held 1 base outside the gene matches. The V gene's germline CDR1 is LGHNA and CDR2 YSLEER. This CDR3 spans 15 amino acids. CDR3 sequence: CASSQESGSSYEQYF. For the CDR3, the DNA is TGCGCCAGCAGCCAAGAGAGCGGGAGCTCCTACGAGCAGTACTTC.

The V and J genes are TRBV4-2 and TRBJ2-7; 9 nucleotides align to TRBD2. The CDR3 length is 17 residues. From germline, CDR1 is LGHNA and CDR2 YNFKEQ. J lost 3 bases, V lost 0 bases, and 9 bases had no gene match. CDR3 nucleotides: TGTGCCAGCAGCCAAGATCTGGTGGTAGCGGGGGTCTACGAGCAGTACTTC. Translating it yields CASSQDLVVAGVYEQYF.

V and J are TRBV30 and TRBJ1-6; unclear D gene. The V gene lost 0 bases and the J gene lost 7 bases, with 10 bases spanning the gap. CDR3 length equals 14 residues. The germline gives CDR1 GTSNPN, CDR2 SVGIG (reference sequence). The CDR3, as DNA: TGTGCCTGGAGTGTGGGCGTGGGCAATTCACCCCTCCACTTT. It specifies CAWSVGVGNSPLHF. The complete variable domain, with remaining parts taken from reference TRBV30 and TRBJ1-6, reads SQTIHQWPATLVQPVGSPLSLECTVEGTSNPNLYWYRQAAGRGLQLLFYSVGIGQISSEVPQNLSASRPQDRQFILSSKKLLLSDSGFYLCAWSVGVGNSPLHFGNGTRLTVT.

This clone turned up a few times. The chain is built from TRBV12-5 and TRBJ2-1; TRBD1 aligns across 8 bases. The CDR3 extends over 11 amino acids. After removal of 5 bases from V and 15 bases from J, the junction contained 6 bases not matched to a gene. CDR1 and CDR2 (germline): LGHNT, FRNRAP. The CDR3 protein is CASGEDRVAFF. DNA for the CDR3: TGTGCTAGTGGTGAGGACAGGGTTGCGTTCTTC.

J is TRBJ1-2 and V is TRBV30, with D possibly being TRBD1 (5 bases). Germline CDR1 GTSNPN, CDR2 SVGIG (reference sequence). The CDR3 runs 12 residues. The V end lost 4 bases, the J end lost 4 bases, and 10 bases lay between the germline ends. The CDR3, as DNA: TGTGCCTGGAATCAGGGATCCTATGGCTACACCTTC. It encodes CAWNQGSYGYTF.

The V and J genes are TRBV4-1 and TRBJ2-7, with 13 bases fitting TRBD2. V lost 0 bases, J lost 5 bases, and 13 bases stayed unmatched. This CDR3 is 19 amino acids long. The V gene's germline CDR1 is MGHRA and CDR2 YSYEKL. CDR3 sequence: CASSQERGTSGTVRNEQYF. Here the CDR3 DNA reads TGCGCCAGCAGCCAAGAAAGGGGGACTAGCGGGACGGTGCGAAACGAGCAGTACTTC.

This chain links TRBV18 with TRBJ2-7; D ambiguous. V was clipped by 6 bases and J by 4 bases, with 10 bases between them. CDR1 is KGHSH and CDR2 is LQKENI in the germline V gene. This CDR3 spans 12 amino acids. The CDR3 region is CASSSGLYEQYF. CDR3 sequence (DNA): TGTGCCAGCTCTAGTGGGCTTTACGAGCAGTACTTC.

The chain recombines TRBV19 with TRBJ1-2; D call uncertain. In germline, CDR1 is LNHDA, CDR2 SQIVND (reference sequence). CDR3 length: 12 amino acids. V lost 7 bases and J 6 bases, leaving 12 bases between the germline ends. The CDR3 coding sequence is TGTGCCAGTATACGAGCAGGTCATGGCTACACCTTC. Protein product: CASIRAGHGYTF.

The CDR3 sequence: CASSLDRGGEQFF. The CDR3 region has the DNA TGTGCCAGCAGCCTTGACCGCGGGGGTGAGCAGTTCTTC. The chain uses TRBV7-2 and TRBJ2-1; 7 bases fit TRBD2. In germline, CDR1 is SGHTA, CDR2 FQGNSA. The CDR3 totals 13 residues. J lost 9 bases, V lost 5 bases, and 7 bases had no gene match.

The genes are TRBV14 and TRBJ2-7, with TRBD1 matching 9 bases. J gave up 4 bases and V 5 bases, and 9 bases lay outside the gene matches. Germline CDR1 SGHDN, CDR2 FVKESK. This CDR3 comprises 15 residues. The CDR3 nucleotides read TGTGCCAGCAGCTACCGGGACAGGGCCCCTTACGAGCAGTACTTC. This encodes CASSYRDRAPYEQYF.

The table lists this clone with a count of one. The V and J genes are TRBV4-3 and TRBJ2-7; 10 positions agree with TRBD1. CDR1 is LGHNA and CDR2 is YSLEER in the germline V gene. V was clipped by 3 bases and J by 6 bases; unmatched bases: 8. The CDR3 covers 15 residues. The CDR3 protein is CASSQTGTGVGEQYF. As DNA, the CDR3 is TGCGCCAGCAGCCAGACCGGGACAGGGGTGGGCGAGCAGTACTTC.

Remarks on this clone: Other DNA sequences from this sample encode an identical CDR3 as well. This chain links TRBV7-2 with TRBJ1-3, with D perhaps TRBD1 (6 bases). Germline V gives CDR1 SGHTA, CDR2 FQGNSA. V was cut by 1 base and J by 3 bases, with 10 bases left in between. CDR3 size: 15 residues. The CDR3 coding sequence is TGTGCCAGCAGCTTAGTCAGGGGTGGTGGAAACACCATATATTTT. This gives the protein CASSLVRGGGNTIYF.

The genes are TRBV6-6 and TRBJ1-2; 7 bases map to TRBD1. V dropped 5 bases and J dropped 0; count of bases not matched to a gene: 0. The CDR3 is made up of 13 amino acids. In germline, CDR1 is MNHNY, CDR2 SVGAGI (reference sequence). The CDR3 is CASSQGANYGYTF. Here the CDR3 DNA reads TGTGCCAGCAGTCAGGGGGCTAACTATGGCTACACCTTC.